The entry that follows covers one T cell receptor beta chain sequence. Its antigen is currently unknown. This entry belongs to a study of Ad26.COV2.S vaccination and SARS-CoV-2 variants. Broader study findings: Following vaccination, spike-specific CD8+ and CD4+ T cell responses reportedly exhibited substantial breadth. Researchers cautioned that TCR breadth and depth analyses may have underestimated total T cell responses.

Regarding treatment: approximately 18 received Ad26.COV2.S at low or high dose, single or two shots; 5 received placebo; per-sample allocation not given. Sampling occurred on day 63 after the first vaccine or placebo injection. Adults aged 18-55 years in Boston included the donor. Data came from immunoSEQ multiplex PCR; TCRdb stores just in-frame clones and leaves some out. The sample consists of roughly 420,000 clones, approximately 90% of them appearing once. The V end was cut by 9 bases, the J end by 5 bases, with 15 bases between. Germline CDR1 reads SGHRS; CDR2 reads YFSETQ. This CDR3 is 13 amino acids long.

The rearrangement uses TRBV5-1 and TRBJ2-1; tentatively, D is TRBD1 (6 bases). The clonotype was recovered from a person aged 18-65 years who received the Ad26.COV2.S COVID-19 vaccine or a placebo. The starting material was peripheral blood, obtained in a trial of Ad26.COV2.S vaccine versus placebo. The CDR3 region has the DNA TGCGCCACGTCCGGGACACCTGACAATGAGCAGTTCTTC. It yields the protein CATSGTPDNEQFF. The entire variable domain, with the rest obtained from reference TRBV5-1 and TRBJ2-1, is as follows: KAGVTQTPRYLIKTRGQQVTLSCSPISGHRSVSWYQQTPGQGLQFLFEYFSETQRNKGNFPGRFSGRQFSNSRSEMNVSTLELGDSALYLCATSGTPDNEQFFGPGTRLTVL.